A selection of T cell receptor beta chains follows, all from one sample in a study of T-cell memory formation after mild COVID-19. TCRdb ran MiXCR on the 5' RACE reads and lists one entry per CDR3 protein. The data contain 560,000 or so distinct CDR3 sequences, 15% to 20% of them singletons. Sequencing used PBMCs or a T cell subset sorted from them (not recorded which). The receptors derive from an adult woman who had mild COVID-19 (a few samples of this study predate the infection). Cell type and time point are not known. The CDR3 runs from the conserved cysteine through the conserved F or W. D genes are given only for firm matches. Clone size is shown for a subset of rows, as once, few, many or a class of expanded clone.

clone size,V gene,J gene,D gene,CDR3 protein,CDR3 DNA
few,TRBV24-1,TRBJ2-1,TRBD2,CATSWAGGLDDEQFF,TGTGCCACCAGTTGGGCGGGAGGGTTGGATGATGAGCAGTTCTTC
many,TRBV24-1,TRBJ2-1,TRBD2,CATSDTTSVAQFF,TGTGCCACCAGTGATACAACTAGCGTCGCGCAGTTCTTC
many,TRBV11-1,TRBJ2-1,TRBD2,CASSSYRLAGGLRSEQFF,TGTGCCAGCAGTTCTTACCGACTAGCGGGGGGCCTTAGAAGTGAGCAGTTCTTC
NA,TRBV12-3/TRBV12-4,TRBJ1-2,TRBD1,CASRGTANGYGYTF,TGTGCCAGCAGGGGGACAGCTAACGGGTATGGCTACACCTTC
NA,TRBV12-3/TRBV12-4,TRBJ2-3,TRBD1,CASSQQGQGTDTQYF,TGTGCCAGCAGTCAACAGGGACAGGGAACAGATACGCAGTATTTT
few,TRBV4-1,TRBJ1-1,NA,CASSRTPGPRGTEAFF,TGCGCCAGCAGCCGAACACCGGGACCCCGGGGGACTGAAGCTTTCTTT
NA,TRBV5-1,TRBJ2-3,NA,CASSHGTSTDTQYF,TGCGCCAGCAGCCACGGGACTAGCACAGATACGCAGTATTTT
NA,TRBV5-6,TRBJ1-4,NA,CASSLARAGRDEKLFF,TGTGCCAGCAGCTTGGCGCGTGCGGGGAGAGATGAAAAACTGTTTTTT
few,TRBV27,TRBJ2-1,TRBD1,CASSETGGASGEQFF,TGTGCCAGCAGTGAGACAGGGGGCGCGTCAGGGGAGCAGTTCTTC
NA,TRBV24-1,TRBJ2-3,NA,CATSDVQGRRRDTQYF,TGTGCCACCAGTGATGTACAGGGTCGGCGTCGTGATACGCAGTATTTT
few,TRBV5-4,TRBJ1-2,NA,CASSLNRVAYGYTF,TGTGCCAGCAGCTTGAACAGGGTAGCCTATGGCTACACCTTC
NA,TRBV10-3,TRBJ2-1,TRBD2,CAISEGLVNEQFF,TGTGCCATCAGCGAGGGACTAGTCAATGAGCAGTTCTTC
once,TRBV3-1,TRBJ1-1,NA,CASSQPTRGSEAFF,TGTGCCAGCAGCCAACCCACTAGGGGTAGTGAAGCTTTCTTT
few,TRBV24-1,TRBJ2-1,NA,CATSDFSTYNEQFF,TGTGCCACCAGTGATTTTTCTACATACAATGAGCAGTTCTTC
few,TRBV24-1,TRBJ2-7,TRBD1,CATSSGTASSYEQYF,TGTGCCACCAGCTCCGGGACAGCGAGCTCCTACGAGCAGTACTTC
NA,TRBV7-9,TRBJ2-1,TRBD1,CASSWHRIQGAGEQFF,TGTGCCAGCAGCTGGCATAGAATCCAGGGGGCAGGGGAGCAGTTCTTC
NA,TRBV3-1,TRBJ2-1,TRBD1,CASSYDRGSYNEQFF,TGTGCCAGCAGCTACGACAGGGGGTCCTACAATGAGCAGTTCTTC
many,TRBV11-3,TRBJ1-1,TRBD1,CASSLSGTGNTEAFF,TGTGCCAGCAGCTTAAGCGGGACAGGGAACACTGAAGCTTTCTTT
many,TRBV20-1,TRBJ1-1,NA,CSARDLRGENTEAFF,TGCAGTGCTAGAGATCTTCGCGGGGAGAACACTGAAGCTTTCTTT
many,TRBV2,TRBJ2-7,NA,CASSGMGGWEQYF,TGTGCCAGCAGTGGTATGGGGGGCTGGGAGCAGTACTTC
many,TRBV12-3/TRBV12-4,TRBJ1-1,NA,CASSFVEVTEAFF,TGTGCCAGCAGTTTTGTCGAGGTAACTGAAGCTTTCTTT
NA,TRBV6-6,TRBJ2-3,TRBD1,CASRGTGWDLRADTQYF,TGTGCCAGCAGGGGGACAGGCTGGGACCTTAGGGCAGATACGCAGTATTTT
NA,TRBV6-5,TRBJ2-1,TRBD1,CASRSPPRDRRYNEQFF,TGTGCCAGCAGGAGCCCACCCCGGGACAGACGATACAATGAGCAGTTCTTC
NA,TRBV12-3/TRBV12-4,TRBJ2-3,NA,CASSLVDRSTDTQYF,TGTGCCAGCAGTTTAGTTGATCGGTCCACAGATACGCAGTATTTT